Sequencing of this TCR beta chain was carried out in a study of shared clonotypes between healthy human individuals. Sequencing was performed with immunoSEQ multiplex PCR; in TCRdb, only in-frame clones are kept and a portion is missing. Of 400,000 to 600,000 clones listed, over 60% were seen once; the top ten hold around 13%. CDR3 size: 16 residues. Germline assignment: CDR1 SGHAT and CDR2 FQNNGV. J lost 3 bases, V lost 5 bases, and 11 bases had no gene match. This sequence joins TRBV11-2 and TRBJ2-7, with 9 bases that match TRBD1. The TCR comes from a woman aged 40-49 years in good health. Some clones in this sample may be carry-over from other donors' samples. The sequencing input was PBMCs. CDR3 residues: CASSPRLGQGDYEQYF. CDR3 in DNA: TGTGCCAGCAGCCCCCGTCTGGGACAGGGTGACTACGAGCAGTACTTC.